This TCR beta chain derives from a study of blood T cell repertoires in COVID-19 (dated by TCRdb to 2018 to 2020). The study in broad terms: Samples from collaborators originated in the United States, Italy and Spain and spanned both the acute and convalescent phases of COVID-19. The samples were drawn from the first 160 participants of the ongoing ImmuneRACE study and from some 1,300 subjects provided by 6 global collaborators. The prospective study material was composed of cDNA or gDNA derived from T cells, B-cell-depleted T cells, or PBMCs. Subjects who had been exposed to COVID-19, were actively infected with it, or had recovered from it provided the deeply sampled blood TCRbeta repertoires that made up the dataset. Where HLA class I and class II types were available, the types were taken from metadata supplied by the sample provider, not from assay-based typing. Nearly every sample came with metadata listing a de-identified subject ID, COVID-19 status, age in years and sex. A freely available public database, intended as a resource for researchers studying the immune response to SARS-CoV-2, is where the repertoires were released. Findings and caveats that apply to the study as a whole: The quantity of clinical and demographic metadata differed by source and by participant and was supplied without curation.

The immunoSEQ Assay, a bias-controlled multiplex PCR, was used to amplify TCRbeta CDR3 regions from genomic DNA. The authors processed their data as follows. Within the assay, amplification of reference gene primers was used to estimate how many nucleated cells each sample contained. To quantify the absolute abundance of each unique TCRbeta CDR3 rearrangement, sequence reads were collapsed and filtered. For each sample, productive Simpson clonality was calculated as the square root of Simpson's diversity index across productive rearrangements. Sourced from immuneACCESS, this table was stored by TCRdb with only in-frame sequences that have V and J called. A share of the clones is absent; for the studies checked, an unresolved V gene accounts for under half, and the remainder has no known explanation. The V and J calls and clone size were taken over from that table, and D and trimming were inferred from the DNA. This sample is represented by around 3,000 clones; roughly nine tenths of them were singletons. The ten largest clones add up to around 6% of the sample.

In regard to this clone: Its antigen remains unidentified. Base qualities are missing; no much larger clone stands one base away.

Each collaborating institution followed its own protocols to collect whole blood in K2EDTA tubes. Collaborator samples were shipped for TCRbeta analysis as frozen whole blood, isolated PBMCs, or DNA extracted from either sample type. For CDR1 and CDR2, the germline V gene lists LGHNA and YNFKEQ. V loses 0 bases of germline sequence and J loses 7 bases, and the interval between the two ends is 9 bases. The CDR3 starts with the cysteine, ends with the phenylalanine, and has 13 residues. Only the CDR3 DNA stays, 39 bases, in frame from base 1. The sequenced sample was peripheral blood. The rearranged chain carries TRBV4-2 and TRBJ2-5, with the D gene not confidently named. The receptor was isolated from a human donor with active COVID-19. The donor label of this sample is uncertain. At the DNA level, the sequence is TGTGCCAGCAGCCAAGATCGCAGTGGGACCCAGTACTTC. Translated, this gives CASSQDRSGTQYF.